Included here is one T cell receptor (beta chain) sequence, with context. The data stem from a study of cytomegalovirus exposure and HLA in healthy donors. Vbeta (60) and Jbeta (13) primers were used in the PCR. Sequenced by immunoSEQ multiplex PCR; TCRdb stores in-frame clones only, minus some. In all, the sample yields roughly 80,000 clones. The sequence was collected from a girl between 5 and 17 years old in good health and CMV-seropositive. The specimen was PBMCs.

In DNA form, the CDR3 reads TGTGCCAGCTCACCATCTCCGACTAGGCAAGATACGCAGTATTTT. Amino acids: CASSPSPTRQDTQYF. The chain joins TRBV18 to TRBJ2-3; D might be TRBD2 (6 bases). The CDR3 is 15 residues long. Germline V gives CDR1 KGHSH, CDR2 LQKENI. Trimming took off 2 bases at V and 5 bases at J, with 14 bases between the two ends.